Below, 14 T cell receptor beta chains from the same sample are listed, as sequenced in a study of blood T cell repertoires in COVID-19. TCRdb's copy holds only in-frame clones and misses some; the assay was immunoSEQ multiplex PCR. Here the sample spans about 220,000 clones, about 84% being singletons. Material for sequencing was peripheral blood. The receptors originated from a human donor in a cohort sampled during active COVID-19.

J is TRBJ1-1 and V is TRBV27; TRBD1 agrees at 9 bases. Germline values: CDR1 MNHEY, CDR2 SMNVEV (reference sequence). The J segment lost 4 bases and the V segment lost 6 bases, leaving 6 bases of the junction unmatched. CDR3 length equals 14 residues. The chain's CDR3 is CASRGTGQVTEAFF. The DNA for the CDR3 is TGTGCCAGCAGAGGGACAGGGCAGGTCACTGAAGCTTTCTTT.

The chain combines TRBV25-1 with TRBJ1-6, with TRBD1 as a possible D gene (5 bases). Trimming took off 5 bases at V and 5 bases at J, with 13 bases between the two ends. The germline CDR1 and CDR2 sequences are MGHDK and SYGVNS. The CDR3 has 15 amino acids. As DNA, the CDR3 is TGTGCCAGCAGTTCCTTGGACATAAATAATTCACCCCTCCACTTT. The encoded protein is CASSSLDINNSPLHF.

The chain employs TRBV28 and TRBJ1-5; 8 bases map to TRBD1. Losses at the gene ends were 3 bases for V and 6 bases for J; bases not matched to a gene: 7. Germline CDR1 reads MDHEN; CDR2 reads SYDVKM. The CDR3 contains 15 residues. The CDR3 reads CASSFQQGGSQPQHF. The CDR3 DNA is TGTGCCAGCAGTTTTCAACAGGGGGGCTCTCAGCCCCAGCATTTT.

The rearrangement links TRBV2 to TRBJ2-3; 9 bases agree with TRBD2. This CDR3 is built from 14 residues. Trimming took 8 bases from V and 4 from J; bases not matched to a gene: 7. Germline V CDR1 and CDR2: SNHLY, FYNNEI. The CDR3 DNA reads as TGTGCCAGCGTGACGGGACTAGCATCAGATACGCAGTATTTT. The encoded protein is CASVTGLASDTQYF.

This clone was seen more than once but under ten times. The chain joins TRBV6-5 to TRBJ2-4; maybe TRBD2 (6 bases). V was cut by 6 bases and J by 8 bases, with 14 bases left in between. The CDR3 length is 13 residues. The germline CDR1 and CDR2 sequences are MNHEY and SVGAGI. The CDR3 DNA reads as TGTGCCAGCAGCCAGACATGGGAGGACATTCAGTACTTC. Amino acids: CASSQTWEDIQYF.

The chain recombines TRBV29-1 with TRBJ1-2; D remains unclear. Deletions cut 6 bases from V and 8 bases from J, with 10 bases between. The CDR3 runs to 10 residues. Germline assignment: CDR1 SQVTM and CDR2 ANQGSEA. DNA for the CDR3: TGCAGCGTATCGGGGAAGGGCTACACCTTC. It is translated as CSVSGKGYTF.

V gene TRBV19 combines with J gene TRBJ1-3; maybe TRBD1 (5 bases). The CDR3 sequence is 15 residues long. Germline values: CDR1 LNHDA, CDR2 SQIVND (reference sequence). Trimming cost V 2 bases and J 5 bases, with 13 bases left between them. The CDR3 DNA is TGTGCCAGTAGTATATCGGAGACAGCTAGAAACACCATATATTTT. Its translation is CASSISETARNTIYF.

The chain couples TRBV9 to TRBJ2-3, with D perhaps matching TRBD2 (6 bases). The V gene's germline CDR1 is SGDLS and CDR2 YYNGEE. V lost 4 bases and J lost 1, with 13 bases in between. This CDR3 region has 15 residues. The CDR3 DNA reads TGTGCCAGCAGCCCTCAGCGGGCCCGCACAGATACGCAGTATTTT. Protein: CASSPQRARTDTQYF.

This clone has a handful of counts. The chain has TRBV6-5 and TRBJ1-4, with 7 bases identical to TRBD1. V lost 8 bases to trimming and J lost 7 bases; unmatched junction nucleotides: 10. Germline V gives CDR1 MNHEY, CDR2 SVGAGI. The CDR3 loop spans 14 amino acids. The CDR3 DNA follows: TGTGCCAGCCTAAAGACAGGGTCAAGTGAAAAACTGTTTTTT. Translated, it gives CASLKTGSSEKLFF.

The CDR3 reads CASSWAVGGAEAFF. For the CDR3, the DNA is TGTGCCAGCAGTTGGGCGGTGGGGGGTGCTGAAGCTTTCTTT. This chain links TRBV25-1 with TRBJ1-1; D perhaps matches TRBD1 (5 bases). Trimming stripped 5 bases from V and 6 bases from J, with 16 bases between. Germline V lookup: CDR1 MGHDK, CDR2 SYGVNS. This CDR3 has 14 amino acids.

The chain has TRBV5-1 and TRBJ1-4, with D unresolved. Trimming took off 4 bases at V and 8 bases at J, with 12 bases between the two ends. This CDR3 comprises 13 residues. Germline V gene lookup returns CDR1 SGHRS and CDR2 YFSETQ. CDR3 loop: CASSPNFREKLFF. Written as DNA, the CDR3 is TGCGCCAGCAGCCCCAATTTCCGGGAAAAACTGTTTTTT.

This clone was observed a single time. The rearrangement joins TRBV5-1 to TRBJ1-1; D ambiguous. CDR1 SGHRS and CDR2 YFSETQ come from the germline V gene. Trimming stripped 0 bases from V and 6 bases from J, with 12 bases between. The CDR3 runs 14 residues. This CDR3 reads CASSLALGEAEAFF. As DNA, the CDR3 is TGCGCCAGCAGCTTGGCCCTCGGGGAGGCTGAAGCTTTCTTT.

The chain has TRBV25-1 and TRBJ1-1; TRBD1 matches at 7 bases. Germline lookup yields CDR1 MGHDK and CDR2 SYGVNS. The CDR3 is made up of 14 amino acids. V was clipped by 5 bases and J by 6 bases; unmatched bases: 9. CDR3 DNA sequence: TGTGCCAGCAGTACCCCAGGGGGTCGGGCTGAAGCTTTCTTT. Translated: CASSTPGGRAEAFF.

The rearrangement links TRBV27 to TRBJ1-2, with D perhaps TRBD1 (5 bases). The CDR3 contains 13 residues. Germline CDR1 and CDR2: MNHEY and SMNVEV (reference sequence). Trimming stripped 8 bases from V and 2 bases from J, with 12 bases between. The DNA of the CDR3 is TGTGCCAGCGGCAACAGGAGAAACTATGGCTACACCTTC. It translates to CASGNRRNYGYTF.